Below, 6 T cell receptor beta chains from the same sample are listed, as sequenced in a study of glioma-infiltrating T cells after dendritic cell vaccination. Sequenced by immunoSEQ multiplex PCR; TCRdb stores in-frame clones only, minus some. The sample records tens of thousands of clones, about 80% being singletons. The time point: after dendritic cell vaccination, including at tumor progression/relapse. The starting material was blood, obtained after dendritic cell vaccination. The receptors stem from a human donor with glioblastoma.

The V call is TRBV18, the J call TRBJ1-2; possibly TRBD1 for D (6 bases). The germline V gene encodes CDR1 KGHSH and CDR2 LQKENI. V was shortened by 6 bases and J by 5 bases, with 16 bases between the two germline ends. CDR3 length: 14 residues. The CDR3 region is CASSPQGRGYGYTF. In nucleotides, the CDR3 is TGTGCCAGCTCGCCCCAGGGGAGGGGTTATGGCTACACCTTC.

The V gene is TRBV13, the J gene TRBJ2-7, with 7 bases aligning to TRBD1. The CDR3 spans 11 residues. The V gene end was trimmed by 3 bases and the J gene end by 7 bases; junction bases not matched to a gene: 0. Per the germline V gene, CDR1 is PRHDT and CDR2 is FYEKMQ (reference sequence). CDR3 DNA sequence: TGTGCCAGCAGCTTCAGGGGGGAGCAGTACTTC. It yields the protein CASSFRGEQYF.

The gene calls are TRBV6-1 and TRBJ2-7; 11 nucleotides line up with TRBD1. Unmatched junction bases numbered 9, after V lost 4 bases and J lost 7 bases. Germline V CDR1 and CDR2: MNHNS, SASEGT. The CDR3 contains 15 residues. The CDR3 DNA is TGTGCCAGCAGTGGTCCGGGACAGGGGGTAGGGGAGCAGTACTTC. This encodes CASSGPGQGVGEQYF.

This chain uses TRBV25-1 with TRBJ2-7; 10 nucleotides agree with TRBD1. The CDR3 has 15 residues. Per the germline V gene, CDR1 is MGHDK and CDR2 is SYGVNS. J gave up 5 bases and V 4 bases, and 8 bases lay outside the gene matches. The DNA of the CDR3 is TGTGCCAGCAGTGTCCGGGACAGGGGTTATAACGAGCAGTACTTC. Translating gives CASSVRDRGYNEQYF.

The CDR3 DNA sequence: TGCGCCAGCAGCTTGGCACAGGGCCTATATGGCTACACCTTC. Translating it yields CASSLAQGLYGYTF. J is TRBJ1-2 and V is TRBV5-1, with D possibly matching TRBD1 (6 bases). Looked up from germline, CDR1 is SGHRS and CDR2 is YFSETQ. The CDR3 has 14 residues. V was clipped by 0 bases and J by 5 bases, with 11 bases between them.

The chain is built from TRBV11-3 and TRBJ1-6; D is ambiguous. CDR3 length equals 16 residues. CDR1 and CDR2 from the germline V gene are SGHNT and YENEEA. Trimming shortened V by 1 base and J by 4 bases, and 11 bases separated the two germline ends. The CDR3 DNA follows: TGTGCCAGCAGCTTAGGTCAACTGTTTTATAATTCACCCCTCCACTTT. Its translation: CASSLGQLFYNSPLHF.